Below are 23 T cell receptor beta chains sequenced from a single sample in a study of T cell changes during pregnancy in multiple sclerosis. Sequencing used immunoSEQ multiplex PCR; TCRdb keeps in-frame clones, though not all of them. The repertoire holds 55,000 to 75,000 clones, with around 92% as singletons. The sequencing here drew on peripheral blood, taken after pregnancy. These receptor sequences come from a female donor with multiple sclerosis, enrolled in a pregnancy study.

The CDR3 protein is CSGGGLATDTQYF. CDR3 nucleotides: TGCAGCGGGGGGGGACTAGCGACAGATACGCAGTATTTT. V usage is TRBV29-1 and J usage is TRBJ2-3; 10 bases are a match to TRBD2. V shed 7 bases, J shed 3 bases, and the junction held 4 bases outside the gene matches. Germline CDR1 reads SQVTM; CDR2 reads ANQGSEA. The CDR3 is made up of 13 amino acids.

The chain joins TRBV28 to TRBJ2-7; D might be TRBD2 (6 bases). Trimming cost V 5 bases and J 3 bases, with 14 bases left between them. The CDR3 runs 14 residues. CDR1 and CDR2 (germline): MDHEN, SYDVKM. Here the CDR3 reads CASSRTGSNYEQYF. CDR3 nucleotides: TGTGCCAGCAGTAGAACCGGGAGTAACTACGAGCAGTACTTC.

The V gene is TRBV5-1, the J gene TRBJ2-1; 13 bases are a match to TRBD2. The germline V gene encodes CDR1 SGHRS and CDR2 YFSETQ. The CDR3 runs 15 residues. Trimming removed 4 bases from V and 6 bases from J; junction bases left unmatched: 4. The CDR3 is CASSPGLAGSNEQFF. The CDR3 DNA sequence: TGCGCCAGCAGCCCGGGACTAGCGGGATCCAATGAGCAGTTCTTC.

The V call is TRBV6-1, the J call TRBJ2-7, with D possibly matching TRBD1 (7 bases). The CDR3 runs 17 residues. Trimming removed 4 bases from V and 5 bases from J, with 24 bases in between. Germline lookup yields CDR1 MNHNS and CDR2 SASEGT. Here the CDR3 DNA reads TGTGCCAGCAGTGCCTCAATCAGTCTGACAGGGAGGAACGAGCAGTACTTC. It is translated as CASSASISLTGRNEQYF.

This rearrangement joins TRBV28 to TRBJ1-2; 7 positions agree with TRBD1. CDR1 and CDR2 (germline): MDHEN, SYDVKM. V was clipped by 5 bases and J by 5 bases; unmatched bases: 5. CDR3 size: 13 residues. The CDR3 spells CASSPGQPYGYTF. For the CDR3, the DNA is TGTGCCAGCAGTCCGGGACAGCCGTATGGCTACACCTTC.

This chain joins TRBV30 and TRBJ1-4, with D possibly TRBD1 on 5 matching bases. The V end was cut by 0 bases, the J end by 8 bases, with 7 bases between. The CDR3 totals 12 residues. Per the germline V gene, CDR1 is GTSNPN and CDR2 is SVGIG (reference sequence). CDR3 sequence: CAWSVGGEKLFF. Written as DNA, the CDR3 is TGTGCCTGGAGTGTCGGGGGGGAAAAACTGTTTTTT.

This chain uses TRBV6-4 with TRBJ2-5, with 9 nucleotides matching TRBD2. The CDR3 runs 19 residues. The trim removed 7 bases at V and 6 bases at J, leaving 24 bases unmatched. The germline V gene has CDR1 MRHNA and CDR2 SNTAGT. CDR3 amino acids: CASNNRVRSSGNIGKTQYF. Here the CDR3 DNA reads TGTGCCAGCAATAATAGAGTACGCTCTAGCGGGAACATAGGGAAGACCCAGTACTTC.

The V gene is TRBV6-1, the J gene TRBJ2-7; D may be TRBD1 (5 bases). This CDR3 region has 14 residues. V was trimmed by 6 bases and J by 0 bases, leaving 12 bases between them. Per the germline V gene, CDR1 is MNHNS and CDR2 is SASEGT. This chain's CDR3 is CASRLTESSYEQYF. The CDR3 DNA sequence: TGTGCCAGCAGACTGACAGAAAGCTCCTACGAGCAGTACTTC.

The chain employs TRBV6-4 and TRBJ2-3, with TRBD2 matching 7 bases. There are 15 residues in the CDR3. Germline V gene lookup returns CDR1 MRHNA and CDR2 SNTAGT. V trimming: 2 bases; J trimming: 0 bases; junction bases outside the gene matches: 2. The CDR3, as DNA: TGTGCCAGCAGTGACGGGAGGGCTAGCACAGATACGCAGTATTTT. Amino acids: CASSDGRASTDTQYF.

This rearrangement joins TRBV5-1 to TRBJ1-1; 7 bases match TRBD1. After removal of 2 bases from V and 4 bases from J, the junction contained 5 bases not matched to a gene. Germline values: CDR1 SGHRS, CDR2 YFSETQ. The CDR3 has 14 residues. The CDR3 is CASSFQGEITEAFF. CDR3 DNA: TGCGCCAGCAGCTTCCAGGGGGAAATCACTGAAGCTTTCTTT.

This clone was observed a handful of times. DNA of the CDR3: TGTGCCAGTAGTATAAGGGCGGGCGGACGTCTCGATGAGCAGTTCTTC. This encodes CASSIRAGGRLDEQFF. The chain recombines TRBV19 with TRBJ2-1; D possibly corresponds to TRBD2 (5 bases). The germline V gene has CDR1 LNHDA and CDR2 SQIVND (reference sequence). CDR3 size: 16 residues. The V and J ends lost 2 bases and 8 bases respectively, with 19 bases between them.

The J gene is TRBJ1-1, the V gene TRBV7-2, with TRBD1 matching 7 bases. The CDR3 has 15 amino acids. J lost 6 bases, V lost 1 base, and 8 bases had no gene match. The germline V gene has CDR1 SGHTA and CDR2 FQGNSA. The CDR3 sequence: CASSLVTDRRAEAFF. The CDR3 DNA follows: TGTGCCAGCAGCTTAGTCACGGACAGGAGGGCTGAAGCTTTCTTT.

This clone was seen only once. The chain couples TRBV28 to TRBJ2-5, with 8 bases that match TRBD1. The CDR3 totals 14 residues. CDR1 is MDHEN and CDR2 is SYDVKM in the germline V gene. Losses at the gene ends were 6 bases for V and 6 bases for J; bases not matched to a gene: 9. CDR3 protein: CASSGQGPVKTQYF. In DNA, the CDR3 is TGTGCCAGCAGCGGACAGGGTCCGGTGAAGACCCAGTACTTC.

V usage is TRBV6-6 and J usage is TRBJ1-5, with 8 bases identical to TRBD1. V was pared by 6 bases and J by 3 bases, with 4 bases of the junction left unmatched. Per germline, CDR1 MNHNY and CDR2 SVGAGI (reference sequence). CDR3 size: 14 residues. This CDR3 reads CASRVTGVNQPQHF. CDR3 sequence (DNA): TGTGCCAGCAGGGTGACAGGGGTCAATCAGCCCCAGCATTTT.

The chain joins TRBV6-4 to TRBJ2-4, with D unresolved. Germline V CDR1 and CDR2: MRHNA, SNTAGT. Trimming removed 6 bases at V and 0 bases at J, with 3 bases between. The CDR3 consists of 12 residues. Written as DNA, the CDR3 is TGTGCCAGCAGCGTAGCCAAAAACATTCAGTACTTC. This gives the protein CASSVAKNIQYF.

This rearrangement joins TRBV13 to TRBJ2-3; D might be TRBD2 (6 bases). This CDR3 comprises 14 residues. Germline CDR1 and CDR2: PRHDT and FYEKMQ (reference sequence). Between the trimmed V and J ends, which lost 5 bases and 2 bases, there was a span of 11 bases. CDR3: CASSATSFTDTQYF. The DNA for the CDR3 is TGTGCCAGCAGCGCCACTAGCTTCACAGATACGCAGTATTTT.

The rearrangement uses TRBV2 and TRBJ1-1; 9 bases fit TRBD1. This CDR3 has 13 amino acids. Trimming removed 4 bases from V and 5 bases from J; junction bases left unmatched: 2. Germline V CDR1 and CDR2: SNHLY, FYNNEI. CDR3 region: CASSGTGATEAFF. In DNA, the CDR3 is TGTGCCAGCAGTGGGACAGGGGCAACTGAAGCTTTCTTT.

J is TRBJ1-1 and V is TRBV19; unclear D gene. The germline V gene encodes CDR1 LNHDA and CDR2 SQIVND (reference sequence). V lost 5 bases and J 3 bases, leaving 13 bases between the germline ends. This CDR3 is 14 amino acids long. CDR3 DNA sequence: TGTGCCAGTAGTGCCTGGGCGGGGTACACTGAAGCTTTCTTT. It is translated as CASSAWAGYTEAFF.

The rearrangement uses TRBV7-9 and TRBJ2-2; 7 bases line up with TRBD2. The CDR3 has 17 residues. Losses at the gene ends were 10 bases for V and 4 bases for J; bases not matched to a gene: 18. Germline V gene lookup returns CDR1 SEHNR and CDR2 FQNEAQ (reference sequence). DNA of the CDR3: TGTGCCATAACGAGGCTAGCGGTTCCACCTTCCACCGGGGAGCTGTTTTTT. It yields the protein CAITRLAVPPSTGELFF.

The chain couples TRBV27 to TRBJ2-1, with TRBD2 matching 8 bases. After removal of 4 bases from V and 8 bases from J, the junction contained 16 bases not matched to a gene. The length of the CDR3 is 17 residues. Germline lookup yields CDR1 MNHEY and CDR2 SMNVEV (reference sequence). In DNA, the CDR3 is TGTGCCAGCAGTTCCCCCGGGATAGCGGGAAACAAGCATGAGCAGTTCTTC. Translated, it gives CASSSPGIAGNKHEQFF.

The CDR3 loop reads CASSFGGAETQYF. The CDR3 DNA follows: TGTGCCAGCAGCTTCGGTGGGGCAGAGACCCAGTACTTC. The genes are TRBV11-2 and TRBJ2-5, with a possible D match to TRBD1 (5 bases). CDR3 length equals 13 residues. Germline V gives CDR1 SGHAT, CDR2 FQNNGV. The V end lost 3 bases, the J end lost 4 bases, and 9 bases lay between the germline ends.

This clone was detected only a few times. The chain uses TRBV28 and TRBJ2-1, with 11 bases that match TRBD2. Germline assignment: CDR1 MDHEN and CDR2 SYDVKM. CDR3 length equals 17 residues. V lost 6 bases to trimming and J lost 3 bases; unmatched junction nucleotides: 10. CDR3 DNA sequence: TGTGCCAGCAGGGGAAGAATGGGACTAGCGGACTACAATGAGCAGTTCTTC. The encoded protein is CASRGRMGLADYNEQFF. The variable domain in full, completed from reference TRBV28 and TRBJ2-1, reads DVKVTQSSRYLVKRTGEKVFLECVQDMDHENMFWYRQDPGLGLRLIYFSYDVKMKEKGDIPEGYSVSREKKERFSLILESASTNQTSMYLCASRGRMGLADYNEQFFGPGTRLTVL.

The rearrangement joins TRBV5-1 to TRBJ1-1; 9 bases map to TRBD1. V was clipped by 4 bases and J by 5 bases; unmatched bases: 9. This CDR3 has 15 residues. Looked up from germline, CDR1 is SGHRS and CDR2 is YFSETQ. DNA for the CDR3: TGCGCCAGCAGCCAAGATACAGGGGGCGTTACTGAAGCTTTCTTT. Translation gives CASSQDTGGVTEAFF.